The rows below give T cell receptor beta chains drawn from one sample of a study of T cells in Graves' hyperthyroidism and ophthalmopathy. One entry per CDR3 protein, called by TCRdb with MiXCR from the multiplex PCR reads. The sample records under 350,000 distinct CDR3 sequences, roughly an eighth being singletons. Sequencing was done on a sample of blood. The origin of the receptors is a middle-aged woman with Graves' ophthalmopathy. CDR3s include the opening cysteine and the closing phenylalanine or tryptophan. Each record gives: V gene, D gene, J gene, clone size, CDR3 length, CDR3 protein, CDR3 DNA. D genes are given only for firm matches. Rows may omit the clone size; those that give it use once, few, many or a size class.

v_gene: TRBV27
d_gene: TRBD2
j_gene: TRBJ2-3
abundance: many
len: 18
CDR3aa: CASSFRGGLAGVGDTQYF
CDR3nt: TGTGCCAGCAGTTTTCGGGGCGGGCTAGCGGGAGTAGGTGATACGCAGTATTTT

v_gene: TRBV7-9
d_gene: .
j_gene: TRBJ2-7
abundance: many
len: 17
CDR3aa: CASSLARGFGRAYEQYF
CDR3nt: TGTGCCAGCAGCTTAGCGCGAGGTTTCGGGAGAGCCTACGAGCAGTACTTC

v_gene: TRBV6-8
d_gene: .
j_gene: TRBJ2-7
abundance: few
len: 16
CDR3aa: CASSSPPSWRRGEQYF
CDR3nt: TGTGCCAGCAGTTCGCCCCCCTCGTGGAGGAGAGGCGAGCAGTACTTC

v_gene: TRBV20-1
d_gene: .
j_gene: TRBJ2-7
abundance: many
len: 14
CDR3aa: CSARAPRFPDEQYF
CDR3nt: TGCAGTGCTAGAGCCCCAAGATTTCCGGACGAGCAGTACTTC

v_gene: TRBV7-8
d_gene: .
j_gene: TRBJ1-3
abundance: few
len: 16
CDR3aa: CASSSQPSSSGNTIYF
CDR3nt: TGTGCCAGCAGCTCACAGCCCTCGAGCTCTGGAAACACCATATATTTT

v_gene: TRBV9
d_gene: TRBD2
j_gene: TRBJ2-3
abundance: .
len: 16
CDR3aa: CASSPRTSGITDTQYF
CDR3nt: TGTGCCAGCAGCCCTAGGACTAGCGGGATCACAGATACGCAGTATTTT

v_gene: TRBV30
d_gene: TRBD1
j_gene: TRBJ2-5
abundance: few
len: 17
CDR3aa: CASNRGRDGGHEETQYF
CDR3nt: TGTGCCTCAAACAGGGGGCGCGATGGGGGACACGAAGAGACCCAGTACTTC

v_gene: TRBV12-3/TRBV12-4
d_gene: .
j_gene: TRBJ2-1
abundance: few
len: 14
CDR3aa: CASSLGVYYNEQFF
CDR3nt: TGTGCCAGCAGCCTAGGAGTCTACTACAATGAGCAGTTCTTC

v_gene: TRBV9
d_gene: TRBD1
j_gene: TRBJ1-2
abundance: many
len: 16
CDR3aa: CASSSRDRGSVYGYTF
CDR3nt: TGTGCCAGCAGCTCCCGGGACAGGGGCTCGGTATATGGCTACACCTTC

v_gene: TRBV12-3/TRBV12-4
d_gene: TRBD1
j_gene: TRBJ1-5
abundance: many
len: 17
CDR3aa: CASSLLPGQGGNQPQHF
CDR3nt: TGTGCCAGCAGTTTACTACCGGGACAGGGAGGCAATCAGCCCCAGCATTTT

v_gene: TRBV19
d_gene: TRBD1
j_gene: TRBJ2-1
abundance: few
len: 14
CDR3aa: CASSVGTVRYEQFF
CDR3nt: TGTGCCAGTAGTGTCGGGACAGTGAGGTATGAGCAGTTCTTC

v_gene: TRBV27
d_gene: TRBD2
j_gene: TRBJ2-7
abundance: .
len: 15
CDR3aa: CASSLERGTYNEQYF
CDR3nt: TGTGCCAGCAGTTTAGAGCGGGGGACCTACAATGAGCAGTACTTC

v_gene: TRBV28
d_gene: TRBD1
j_gene: TRBJ1-2
abundance: many
len: 14
CDR3aa: CASSRDREEHGYTF
CDR3nt: TGTGCCAGCAGCAGGGACAGGGAGGAACATGGCTACACCTTC

v_gene: TRBV30
d_gene: .
j_gene: TRBJ1-6
abundance: .
len: 14
CDR3aa: CAWSDGGFKSPLHF
CDR3nt: TGTGCCTGGAGCGATGGGGGGTTTAAGTCACCCCTCCACTTT

v_gene: TRBV7-9
d_gene: .
j_gene: TRBJ2-7
abundance: many
len: 15
CDR3aa: CASSSLDMGSYEQYF
CDR3nt: TGTGCCAGCAGCTCTTTGGACATGGGCTCCTACGAGCAGTACTTC

v_gene: TRBV12-3/TRBV12-4
d_gene: .
j_gene: TRBJ2-1
abundance: many
len: 13
CDR3aa: CASSFWEGGEQFF
CDR3nt: TGTGCCAGCAGTTTTTGGGAAGGGGGTGAGCAGTTCTTC

v_gene: TRBV10-1
d_gene: TRBD1
j_gene: TRBJ2-7
abundance: many
len: 15
CDR3aa: CASSAGTATGYEQYF
CDR3nt: TGCGCCAGCAGTGCAGGGACAGCTACGGGCTACGAGCAGTACTTC

v_gene: TRBV3-1
d_gene: .
j_gene: TRBJ1-2
abundance: .
len: 15
CDR3aa: CASSQDTGTVYGYTF
CDR3nt: TGTGCCAGCAGCCAAGATACCGGGACGGTCTATGGCTACACCTTC

v_gene: TRBV7-2
d_gene: .
j_gene: TRBJ1-2
abundance: few
len: 16
CDR3aa: CASSLVMGGRFYGYTF
CDR3nt: TGTGCCAGCAGCTTAGTGATGGGGGGGCGCTTCTATGGCTACACCTTC

v_gene: TRBV12-5
d_gene: .
j_gene: TRBJ1-5
abundance: many
len: 17
CDR3aa: CASGLVPWAGGNQPQHF
CDR3nt: TGTGCTAGTGGTTTGGTACCCTGGGCAGGGGGCAATCAGCCCCAGCATTTT

v_gene: TRBV11-3
d_gene: .
j_gene: TRBJ2-3
abundance: many
len: 17
CDR3aa: CASSSSTGTLFTDTQYF
CDR3nt: TGTGCCAGCAGTTCATCTACCGGGACTCTTTTCACAGATACGCAGTATTTT

v_gene: TRBV6-2/TRBV6-3
d_gene: .
j_gene: TRBJ2-2
abundance: many
len: 14
CDR3aa: CASSYGAGTGELFF
CDR3nt: TGTGCCAGCAGTTATGGGGCGGGCACCGGGGAGCTGTTTTTT

v_gene: TRBV6-1
d_gene: TRBD1
j_gene: TRBJ1-1
abundance: many
len: 16
CDR3aa: CASGDLTGGRATEAFF
CDR3nt: TGTGCCAGCGGCGATCTGACAGGGGGGAGAGCCACTGAAGCTTTCTTT

v_gene: TRBV29-1
d_gene: .
j_gene: TRBJ2-6
abundance: .
len: 16
CDR3aa: CSVDEYASSGANVLTF
CDR3nt: TGCAGCGTTGATGAATATGCCAGCTCTGGGGCCAACGTCCTGACTTTC

v_gene: TRBV5-1
d_gene: .
j_gene: TRBJ1-2
abundance: .
len: 14
CDR3aa: CASSGTTGWGGYTF
CDR3nt: TGCGCCAGCAGCGGAACCACAGGGTGGGGCGGCTACACCTTC

v_gene: TRBV6-1
d_gene: TRBD1
j_gene: TRBJ2-5
abundance: .
len: 15
CDR3aa: CASSDTGGIMETQYF
CDR3nt: TGTGCCAGCAGCGACACAGGGGGAATAATGGAGACCCAGTACTTC

v_gene: TRBV5-1
d_gene: TRBD2
j_gene: TRBJ2-1
abundance: few
len: 18
CDR3aa: CASTSGLADLSSYNEQFF
CDR3nt: TGCGCCAGCACCTCGGGACTAGCGGATTTGAGCTCCTACAATGAGCAGTTCTTC

v_gene: TRBV6-1
d_gene: TRBD2
j_gene: TRBJ2-2
abundance: many
len: 18
CDR3aa: CASSEVVLAGLGTGELFF
CDR3nt: TGTGCCAGCAGTGAAGTAGTACTAGCGGGACTGGGGACCGGGGAGCTGTTTTTT

v_gene: TRBV5-6
d_gene: TRBD2
j_gene: TRBJ2-5
abundance: .
len: 17
CDR3aa: CASSLYGTSGGQETQYF
CDR3nt: TGTGCCAGCAGCCTGTACGGGACTAGCGGGGGGCAAGAGACCCAGTACTTC

v_gene: TRBV7-2
d_gene: TRBD2
j_gene: TRBJ2-7
abundance: many
len: 14
CDR3aa: CASSPPAGVWEQYF
CDR3nt: TGTGCCAGCAGCCCCCCAGCGGGGGTTTGGGAGCAGTACTTC

v_gene: TRBV20-1
d_gene: .
j_gene: TRBJ2-1
abundance: many
len: 12
CDR3aa: CSARQNGDEQFF
CDR3nt: TGCAGTGCCCGCCAGAACGGGGATGAGCAGTTCTTC

v_gene: TRBV12-3/TRBV12-4
d_gene: .
j_gene: TRBJ2-7
abundance: many
len: 13
CDR3aa: CASRLGRTYEQYF
CDR3nt: TGTGCCAGCAGGTTGGGACGGACCTACGAGCAGTACTTC

v_gene: TRBV6-2/TRBV6-3
d_gene: .
j_gene: TRBJ2-2
abundance: many
len: 14
CDR3aa: CASSTWGNTGELFF
CDR3nt: TGTGCCAGCAGTACTTGGGGGAACACCGGGGAGCTGTTTTTT

v_gene: TRBV25-1
d_gene: .
j_gene: TRBJ2-7
abundance: many
len: 15
CDR3aa: CASSEYIGIGNEQYF
CDR3nt: TGTGCCAGCAGTGAATATATCGGGATCGGTAACGAGCAGTACTTC

v_gene: TRBV19
d_gene: TRBD1
j_gene: TRBJ1-5
abundance: many
len: 13
CDR3aa: CASGQGMEQPQHF
CDR3nt: TGTGCCAGTGGACAGGGGATGGAACAGCCCCAGCATTTT

v_gene: TRBV5-1
d_gene: .
j_gene: TRBJ1-2
abundance: few
len: 14
CDR3aa: CASSFYSPGYGYTF
CDR3nt: TGCGCCAGCAGCTTCTACAGCCCTGGCTATGGCTACACCTTC

v_gene: TRBV11-3
d_gene: TRBD2
j_gene: TRBJ2-7
abundance: many
len: 13
CDR3aa: CASSLGPGGEQYF
CDR3nt: TGTGCCAGCAGCTTAGGTCCGGGAGGCGAGCAGTACTTC

v_gene: TRBV5-4
d_gene: .
j_gene: TRBJ1-2
abundance: .
len: 15
CDR3aa: CASSYPGAGGYGYTF
CDR3nt: TGTGCCAGCAGCTACCCCGGTGCAGGCGGCTATGGCTACACCTTC

v_gene: TRBV6-5
d_gene: TRBD2
j_gene: TRBJ2-1
abundance: many
len: 15
CDR3aa: CASSYFLAGYGEQFF
CDR3nt: TGTGCCAGCAGTTACTTTTTAGCGGGGTACGGTGAGCAGTTCTTC

v_gene: TRBV6-1
d_gene: .
j_gene: TRBJ1-2
abundance: many
len: 13
CDR3aa: CASRRTLNYGYTF
CDR3nt: TGTGCCAGCAGACGGACCCTAAACTATGGCTACACCTTC

v_gene: TRBV7-9
d_gene: TRBD1
j_gene: TRBJ2-7
abundance: many
len: 16
CDR3aa: CASSLGDRDRSYEQYF
CDR3nt: TGTGCCAGCAGCTTAGGTGACAGGGATCGGAGCTACGAGCAGTACTTC

v_gene: TRBV29-1
d_gene: .
j_gene: TRBJ2-7
abundance: many
len: 13
CDR3aa: CSVETGRTYEQYF
CDR3nt: TGCAGCGTTGAGACAGGTCGGACCTACGAGCAGTACTTC

v_gene: TRBV29-1
d_gene: .
j_gene: TRBJ2-5
abundance: many
len: 11
CDR3aa: CSVGRGETQYF
CDR3nt: TGCAGCGTTGGCAGGGGAGAGACCCAGTACTTC

v_gene: TRBV2
d_gene: .
j_gene: TRBJ1-2
abundance: many
len: 13
CDR3aa: CASRPQGSGGYTF
CDR3nt: TGTGCCAGCAGGCCTCAGGGCTCTGGCGGCTACACCTTC

v_gene: TRBV28
d_gene: TRBD2
j_gene: TRBJ2-7
abundance: .
len: 19
CDR3aa: CASSPRIGTSGTGLYEQYF
CDR3nt: TGTGCCAGCAGTCCACGAATAGGGACTAGCGGGACTGGTCTCTACGAGCAGTACTTC

v_gene: TRBV7-8
d_gene: .
j_gene: TRBJ2-3
abundance: many
len: 15
CDR3aa: CASSQPESGGNTQYF
CDR3nt: TGTGCCAGCAGCCAACCCGAGTCGGGCGGGAATACGCAGTATTTT

v_gene: TRBV6-8
d_gene: .
j_gene: TRBJ1-2
abundance: .
len: 11
CDR3aa: CASSKYRAPTF
CDR3nt: TGTGCCAGCAGTAAATACCGGGCTCCAACCTTC

v_gene: TRBV6-2/TRBV6-3
d_gene: .
j_gene: TRBJ1-1
abundance: many
len: 12
CDR3aa: CASSQDLPRAFF
CDR3nt: TGTGCCAGCAGCCAGGACCTTCCCAGAGCTTTCTTT

v_gene: TRBV4-2
d_gene: .
j_gene: TRBJ1-4
abundance: .
len: 14
CDR3aa: CASSHPGDNEKLFF
CDR3nt: TGTGCCAGCAGCCACCCAGGGGATAACGAAAAACTGTTTTTT

v_gene: TRBV4-1
d_gene: .
j_gene: TRBJ1-5
abundance: .
len: 16
CDR3aa: CASSQDAFDSNQPQHF
CDR3nt: TGCGCCAGCAGCCAAGATGCTTTCGATAGCAATCAGCCCCAGCATTTT

v_gene: TRBV14
d_gene: TRBD1
j_gene: TRBJ1-6
abundance: .
len: 16
CDR3aa: CASSQVGTGANSPLHF
CDR3nt: TGTGCCAGCAGCCAAGTCGGGACAGGGGCTAATTCACCCCTCCACTTT

v_gene: TRBV3-1
d_gene: .
j_gene: TRBJ1-1
abundance: few
len: 14
CDR3aa: CASSHGGGATEAFF
CDR3nt: TGTGCCAGCAGCCACGGGGGGGGGGCCACTGAAGCTTTCTTT

v_gene: TRBV18
d_gene: .
j_gene: TRBJ2-1
abundance: many
len: 16
CDR3aa: CASSPPGGYSYNEQFF
CDR3nt: TGTGCCAGCTCACCACCGGGGGGATACTCCTACAATGAGCAGTTCTTC

v_gene: TRBV5-1
d_gene: .
j_gene: TRBJ1-2
abundance: .
len: 14
CDR3aa: CASSLAPGDYGYTF
CDR3nt: TGCGCCAGCAGCTTGGCCCCGGGGGACTATGGCTACACCTTC

v_gene: TRBV18
d_gene: TRBD1
j_gene: TRBJ2-1
abundance: .
len: 15
CDR3aa: CASSRGGQAYNEQFF
CDR3nt: TGTGCCAGCTCACGTGGGGGACAGGCCTACAATGAGCAGTTCTTC

v_gene: TRBV10-2
d_gene: TRBD2
j_gene: TRBJ2-2
abundance: .
len: 15
CDR3aa: CASSSSGGASGELFF
CDR3nt: TGCGCCAGCAGTTCGAGCGGGGGGGCTTCCGGGGAGCTGTTTTTT